A single sample gave rise to the 19 T cell receptor beta chains below, sequenced in a study of blood T cell repertoires in COVID-19. Measured with immunoSEQ multiplex PCR; TCRdb has only the in-frame clones, and not every one. This sample yields 85,000 to 95,000 clones, of which approximately 85% are seen a single time; roughly 25% belongs to the top ten. Input material: peripheral blood. These TCRs come from a human donor in a cohort sampled during active COVID-19.

The rearrangement links TRBV6-6 to TRBJ2-2; D unresolved. V was cut by 1 base and J by 1 base, with 7 bases left in between. The CDR3 loop spans 15 amino acids. Germline V lookup: CDR1 MNHNY, CDR2 SVGAGI (reference sequence). CDR3 nucleotide sequence: TGTGCCAGCAGTTACTGGGCAGGGAACACCGGGGAGCTGTTTTTT. Its protein is CASSYWAGNTGELFF.

The chain employs TRBV5-1 and TRBJ2-7; 8 bases are shared with TRBD1. Trimming at V came to 4 bases and at J to 0 bases, leaving 6 bases not matched to a gene. The CDR3 is 15 residues long. Germline V gene lookup returns CDR1 SGHRS and CDR2 YFSETQ. The CDR3 loop reads CASSGGQAHSYEQYF. In nucleotides, the CDR3 is TGCGCCAGCAGCGGGGGACAGGCCCACTCCTACGAGCAGTACTTC. The whole variable domain, filled in from reference TRBV5-1 and TRBJ2-7, reads KAGVTQTPRYLIKTRGQQVTLSCSPISGHRSVSWYQQTPGQGLQFLFEYFSETQRNKGNFPGRFSGRQFSNSRSEMNVSTLELGDSALYLCASSGGQAHSYEQYFGPGTRLTVT.

J is TRBJ2-7 and V is TRBV6-2 or TRBV6-3, with TRBD1 matching over 11 bases. V shed 6 bases, J shed 1 base, and the junction held 11 bases outside the gene matches. CDR3 length equals 17 residues. Germline V gives CDR1 MNHEY, CDR2 SVGEGT. CDR3 nucleotides: TGTGCCAGCAGCGCACTCACCGGGACAGGGGGTTCCTACGAGCAGTACTTC. Amino acids: CASSALTGTGGSYEQYF.

Details on this clone: At one end, the junction sequence differs from germline, possibly due to a read error. V is TRBV7-8 and J is TRBJ2-5; 7 bases line up with TRBD2. The CDR3 loop spans 15 amino acids. CDR1 SGHVS and CDR2 FQNEAQ come from the germline V gene. The CDR3 DNA reads TGTGCCAGCAGTTTAGGACGGACCTGGGAGGGGACCCAGTACTTC. It specifies CASSLGRTWEGTQYF.

The chain is built from TRBV4-1 and TRBJ2-1, with 8 bases matching TRBD2. J lost 2 bases, V lost 3 bases, and 12 bases had no gene match. The CDR3 spans 18 residues. Germline V gene data show CDR1 as MGHRA and CDR2 as YSYEKL. The CDR3 reads CASSHPGIAGSAYNEQFF. The CDR3 nucleotides are TGCGCCAGCAGCCACCCCGGTATAGCGGGGTCTGCCTACAATGAGCAGTTCTTC.

The rearrangement uses TRBV6-2 or TRBV6-3 and TRBJ1-5; D unresolved. The germline CDR1 and CDR2 sequences are MNHEY and SVGEGT. CDR3 length: 15 residues. Trimming pared 5 bases from V and 4 bases from J, leaving 15 bases between. In DNA, the CDR3 is TGTGCCAGCAGTACACCTCGGGTCCAAAATCAGCCCCAGCATTTT. This gives the protein CASSTPRVQNQPQHF.

V is TRBV15 and J is TRBJ2-5, with D possibly TRBD1 on 5 matching bases. In germline, CDR1 is LNHNV, CDR2 YYDKDF (reference sequence). Trimming removed 1 base at V and 11 bases at J, with 17 bases between. CDR3 length: 14 residues. As DNA, the CDR3 is TGTGCCACCAGCAGAGCCGAGGCCCAGGACATACAGTACTTC. Translation gives CATSRAEAQDIQYF.

The rearrangement links TRBV3-1 (or the pseudogene TRBV3-2) to TRBJ1-3; no clear D. This CDR3 has 14 amino acids. Trimming shortened V by 1 base and J by 3 bases, and 7 bases separated the two germline ends. Germline values: CDR1 LGHDT, CDR2 YNNKEL (reference sequence). As DNA, the CDR3 is TGTGCCAGCAGCCAAGTGCGGAGTGGAAACACCATATATTTT. Amino acid sequence: CASSQVRSGNTIYF.

This clone was detected only once. The CDR3 region is CASSPLGGQPQHF. The CDR3 DNA reads TGTGCCAGCAGTCCCTTAGGCGGCCAGCCCCAGCATTTT. The V and J genes are TRBV28 and TRBJ1-5, with no clear D. CDR1 MDHEN and CDR2 SYDVKM come from the germline V gene. The CDR3 runs 13 residues. V shed 5 bases and J shed 7 bases, with 12 bases lying between them.

CDR3 residues: CASNSGQIYNEQFF. CDR3 nucleotide sequence: TGTGCCAGCAACTCGGGACAGATCTACAATGAGCAGTTCTTC. The rearrangement links TRBV7-2 to TRBJ2-1, with 7 bases aligning to TRBD1. Germline CDR1 and CDR2: SGHTA and FQGNSA. This CDR3 region has 14 residues. The J segment lost 3 bases and the V segment lost 7 bases, leaving 6 bases of the junction unmatched.

This clone was observed a single time. The J gene is TRBJ2-3, the V gene TRBV24-1; 14 bases align to TRBD2. Trimming at V came to 5 bases and at J to 2 bases, leaving 11 bases not matched to a gene. The CDR3 has 19 amino acids. Germline V gives CDR1 KGHDR, CDR2 SFDVKD. CDR3 loop: CATSVVPGLAGDHTDTQYF. The CDR3 bases are TGTGCCACCAGTGTCGTCCCGGGACTAGCGGGGGACCACACAGATACGCAGTATTTT.

V usage is TRBV28 and J usage is TRBJ2-5; TRBD1 aligns across 7 bases. The V gene's germline CDR1 is MDHEN and CDR2 SYDVKM. The CDR3 is made up of 13 amino acids. The trim removed 5 bases at V and 4 bases at J, leaving 4 bases unmatched. The CDR3 sequence is CASSKTGIETQYF. In nucleotides, the CDR3 is TGTGCCAGCAGTAAGACAGGGATAGAGACCCAGTACTTC.

The chain combines TRBV29-1 with TRBJ2-6; D is unclear. The V gene's germline CDR1 is SQVTM and CDR2 ANQGSEA. There are 14 residues in the CDR3. The V gene lost 1 base and the J gene lost 2 bases, with 6 bases spanning the gap. Here the CDR3 reads CSVEGQTGANVLTF. The CDR3 bases are TGCAGCGTTGAAGGACAAACTGGGGCCAACGTCCTGACTTTC.

The V and J genes are TRBV29-1 and TRBJ2-1, with TRBD2 matching 13 bases. The V and J ends lost 5 bases and 0 bases, in that order; junction bases with no gene match: 10. Germline loops: CDR1 SQVTM, CDR2 ANQGSEA. This CDR3 is 18 amino acids long. The CDR3 sequence is CSVWTSGGQPSSYNEQFF. The CDR3 DNA reads as TGCAGCGTTTGGACTAGCGGGGGCCAGCCAAGCTCCTACAATGAGCAGTTCTTC.

This clone has more than one count but fewer than ten. The V and J genes are TRBV5-1 and TRBJ1-1, with a tentative D call TRBD1 (5 bases). Per the germline V gene, CDR1 is SGHRS and CDR2 is YFSETQ. CDR3 length: 15 amino acids. V lost 3 bases to trimming and J lost 4 bases, with 16 bases between them. CDR3 residues: CASSSTQGGGTEAFF. The CDR3 coding sequence is TGCGCCAGCAGCTCGACTCAGGGAGGTGGCACTGAAGCTTTCTTT. The whole variable domain, remainder taken from reference TRBV5-1 and TRBJ1-1, is KAGVTQTPRYLIKTRGQQVTLSCSPISGHRSVSWYQQTPGQGLQFLFEYFSETQRNKGNFPGRFSGRQFSNSRSEMNVSTLELGDSALYLCASSSTQGGGTEAFFGQGTRLTVV.

The rearrangement links TRBV7-9 to TRBJ1-2; D is unresolved. Trimming pared 7 bases from V and 2 bases from J, leaving 11 bases between. The V gene's germline CDR1 is SEHNR and CDR2 FQNEAQ (reference sequence). The CDR3 spans 13 residues. The CDR3 sequence: CASMAGGNYGYTF. The CDR3 DNA reads TGTGCCAGCATGGCTGGAGGGAACTATGGCTACACCTTC. Supplemented by reference TRBV7-9 and TRBJ1-2, the full variable domain reads DTGVSQNPRHKITKRGQNVTFRCDPISEHNRLYWYRQTLGQGPEFLTYFQNEAQLEKSRLLSDRFSAERPKGSFSTLEIQRTEQGDSAMYLCASMAGGNYGYTFGSGTRLTVV.

The chain links TRBV15 to TRBJ1-2; 8 bases line up with TRBD1. This CDR3 spans 15 amino acids. V lost 1 base, J lost 0 bases, and 1 base stayed unmatched. Per germline, CDR1 LNHNV and CDR2 YYDKDF (reference sequence). This CDR3 is CATSRAQGANYGYTF. The CDR3 nucleotides are TGTGCCACCAGCAGAGCACAGGGGGCTAACTATGGCTACACCTTC.

As for this clone: One end of the junction fails to match germline, which may point to a read error. The J gene is TRBJ2-3, the V gene TRBV5-1; 9 bases are a match to TRBD1. This CDR3 region has 11 residues. Germline V gene sequence: CDR1 SGHRS, CDR2 YFSETQ. DNA of the CDR3: TGCGCCAGCAGCCCCGGGACAGGGAACCATTTT. Its translation: CASSPGTGNHF.

The chain is built from TRBV4-3 and TRBJ2-1, with D tentatively TRBD2 (5 bases). The germline CDR1 and CDR2 sequences are LGHNA and YSLEER. V was pared by 4 bases and J by 9 bases, with 16 bases between. The CDR3 sequence is 14 residues long. The CDR3 coding sequence is TGCGCCAGCAGCCTCCGGACGGGTCGGGGTGAGCAGTTCTTC. As protein: CASSLRTGRGEQFF.